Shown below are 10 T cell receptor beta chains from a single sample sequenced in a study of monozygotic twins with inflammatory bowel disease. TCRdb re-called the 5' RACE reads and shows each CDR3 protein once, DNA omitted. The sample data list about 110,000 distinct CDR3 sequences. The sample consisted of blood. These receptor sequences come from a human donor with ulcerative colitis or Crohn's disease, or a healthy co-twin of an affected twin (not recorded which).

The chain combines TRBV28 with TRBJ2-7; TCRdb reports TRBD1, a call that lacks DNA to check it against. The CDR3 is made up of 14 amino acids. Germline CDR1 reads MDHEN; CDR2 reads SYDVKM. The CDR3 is CASSTDRVSYEQYF. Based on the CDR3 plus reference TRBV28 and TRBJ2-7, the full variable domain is DVKVTQSSRYLVKRTGEKVFLECVQDMDHENMFWYRQDPGLGLRLIYFSYDVKMKEKGDIPEGYSVSREKKERFSLILESASTNQTSMYLCASSTDRVSYEQYFGPGTRLTVT.

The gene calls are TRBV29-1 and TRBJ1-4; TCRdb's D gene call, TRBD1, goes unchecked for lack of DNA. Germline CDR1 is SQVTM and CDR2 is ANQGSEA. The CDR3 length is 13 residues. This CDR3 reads CSVRGLPNEKLFF. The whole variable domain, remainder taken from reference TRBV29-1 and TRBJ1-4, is SAVISQKPSRDICQRGTSLTIQCQVDSQVTMMFWYRQQPGQSLTLIATANQGSEATYESGFVIDKFPISRPNLTFSTLTVSNMSPEDSSIYLCSVRGLPNEKLFFGSGTQLSVL.

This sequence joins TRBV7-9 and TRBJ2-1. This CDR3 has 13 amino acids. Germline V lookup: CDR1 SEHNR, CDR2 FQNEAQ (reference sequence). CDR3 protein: CASSLWEDNEQFF.

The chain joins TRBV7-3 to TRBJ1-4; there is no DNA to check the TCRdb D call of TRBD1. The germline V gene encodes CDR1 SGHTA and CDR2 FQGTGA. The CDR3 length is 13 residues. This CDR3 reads CASSPGPNERLFF.

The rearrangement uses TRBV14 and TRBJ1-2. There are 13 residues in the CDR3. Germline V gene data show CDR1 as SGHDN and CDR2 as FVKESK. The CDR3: CASSQSRGAGYTF.

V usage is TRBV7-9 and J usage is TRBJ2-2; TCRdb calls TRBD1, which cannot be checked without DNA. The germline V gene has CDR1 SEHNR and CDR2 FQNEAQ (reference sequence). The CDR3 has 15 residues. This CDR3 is CASSGTATNTGELFF.

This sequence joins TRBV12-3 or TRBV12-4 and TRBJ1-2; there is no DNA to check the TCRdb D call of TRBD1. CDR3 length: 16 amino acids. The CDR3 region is CASSLWIAGQGNGYTF.

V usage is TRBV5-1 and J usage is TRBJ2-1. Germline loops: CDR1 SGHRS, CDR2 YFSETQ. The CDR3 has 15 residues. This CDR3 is CASSLGEDSYNEQFF. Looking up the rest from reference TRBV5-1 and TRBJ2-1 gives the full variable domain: KAGVTQTPRYLIKTRGQQVTLSCSPISGHRSVSWYQQTPGQGLQFLFEYFSETQRNKGNFPGRFSGRQFSNSRSEMNVSTLELGDSALYLCASSLGEDSYNEQFFGPGTRLTVL.

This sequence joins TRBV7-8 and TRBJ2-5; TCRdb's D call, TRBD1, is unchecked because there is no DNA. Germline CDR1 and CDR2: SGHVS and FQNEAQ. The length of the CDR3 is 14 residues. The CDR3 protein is CASSSAHHQETQYF.

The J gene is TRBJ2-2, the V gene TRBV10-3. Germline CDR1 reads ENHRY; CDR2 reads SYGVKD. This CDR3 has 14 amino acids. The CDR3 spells CAIRRDTNTGELFF.